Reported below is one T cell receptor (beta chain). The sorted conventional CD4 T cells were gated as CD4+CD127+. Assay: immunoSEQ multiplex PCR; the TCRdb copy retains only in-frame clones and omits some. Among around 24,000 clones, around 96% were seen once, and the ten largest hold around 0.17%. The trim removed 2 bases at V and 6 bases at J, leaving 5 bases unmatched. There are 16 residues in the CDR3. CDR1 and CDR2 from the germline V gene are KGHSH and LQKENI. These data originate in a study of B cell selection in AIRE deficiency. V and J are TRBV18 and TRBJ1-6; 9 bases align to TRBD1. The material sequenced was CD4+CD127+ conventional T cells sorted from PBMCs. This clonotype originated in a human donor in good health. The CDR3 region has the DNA TGTGCCAGCTCACCAACGGGGACAGGGCTTAATTCACCCCTCCACTTT. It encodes CASSPTGTGLNSPLHF.